The present entry profiles one T cell receptor (beta chain) with its context. Its antigen is unknown. The junction had 12 bases not matched to a gene; V was cut back by 5 bases and J by 9 bases. Per germline, CDR1 MDHEN and CDR2 SYDVKM. CDR3 length: 14 residues. These data are taken from a study of shared clonotypes between healthy human individuals. Study outcomes and limitations: Naive subsets tended to show greater estimated richness than memory subsets. Clonotypes not shared had lower generation probabilities than those common to all four donors. Among a few donors, approximately 5% of naive CD4 clonotypes were found in common.

The data were produced by immunoSEQ multiplex PCR, yet TCRdb's version contains in-frame clones alone and is incomplete. Counted here are around 1.1 million clones, approximately 80% occurring once; the ten biggest clones make up roughly 0.82%. V usage is TRBV28 and J usage is TRBJ2-7; 8 bases are a match to TRBD1. Specimen: memory CD4+ T cells from PBMCs. The subset was: CD45RA-negative fraction. The receptor comes from a man aged 18 to 29 in good health. Some clones in this sample may be carry-over from other donors' samples. CDR3 sequence: CASSPPGGGLLQYF. The CDR3 nucleotides read TGTGCCAGCAGTCCTCCAGGGGGCGGTCTATTGCAGTACTTC. The entire variable domain, with the rest obtained from reference TRBV28 and TRBJ2-7, is as follows: DVKVTQSSRYLVKRTGEKVFLECVQDMDHENMFWYRQDPGLGLRLIYFSYDVKMKEKGDIPEGYSVSREKKERFSLILESASTNQTSMYLCASSPPGGGLLQYFGPGTRLTVT.